The 32 T cell receptor beta chains given below trace back to one sample, sequenced in a study of blood T cell repertoires in COVID-19. Generated by immunoSEQ multiplex PCR, the TCRdb table keeps only in-frame clones and is missing some. The sample lists fewer than 70,000 clones, approximately 79% occurring once. Source material: peripheral blood. Receptors were obtained from a human donor in a cohort sampled during active COVID-19.

The chain is built from TRBV7-9 and TRBJ1-4, with D possibly matching TRBD1 (5 bases). Trimming left V 0 bases short and J 8 bases short, with 16 bases between. Germline CDR1 is SEHNR and CDR2 is FQNEAQ (reference sequence). This CDR3 spans 16 amino acids. This chain's CDR3 is CASSLAEGEKGEKLFF. The CDR3 coding sequence is TGTGCCAGCAGCTTAGCGGAGGGAGAAAAGGGGGAAAAACTGTTTTTT.

The chain uses TRBV5-1 and TRBJ2-7, with 7 bases matching TRBD2. V lost 5 bases, J lost 0 bases, and 8 bases stayed unmatched. From germline, CDR1 is SGHRS and CDR2 YFSETQ. The CDR3 extends over 15 amino acids. The CDR3 bases are TGCGCCAGCAGACCCGCTAGCGGCTTCTCCTACGAGCAGTACTTC. Protein: CASRPASGFSYEQYF.

Concerning this clone itself: One end of the junction varies from germline; a read error may be responsible. The V and J genes are TRBV7-8 and TRBJ1-2, with D tentatively TRBD1 (5 bases). Germline assignment: CDR1 SGHVS and CDR2 FQNEAQ. CDR3 length: 16 residues. The CDR3 sequence is CASSLGVGEEIYGYTF. The CDR3 DNA reads as TGTGCCAGCAGTTTAGGAGTGGGGGAGGAGATCTATGGCTACACCTTC.

This sequence joins TRBV5-5 and TRBJ1-2, with no clear D. Germline values: CDR1 SGHKS, CDR2 YYEKEE (reference sequence). Trimming stripped 3 bases from V and 2 bases from J, with 11 bases between. CDR3 length: 14 amino acids. Here the CDR3 DNA reads TGTGCCAGCAGCTCCTTATCGTTAAACTATGGCTACACCTTC. It translates to CASSSLSLNYGYTF.

For the CDR3, the DNA is TGTGCCAGCAGTTTTGCGGGAGTATATTCAGATACGCAGTATTTT. This sequence encodes CASSFAGVYSDTQYF. This chain joins TRBV28 and TRBJ2-3; 7 bases map to TRBD2. In germline, CDR1 is MDHEN, CDR2 SYDVKM. The CDR3 sequence is 15 residues long. Unmatched junction bases numbered 7, after V lost 3 bases and J lost 4 bases.

The rearrangement joins TRBV10-3 to TRBJ2-7; D unresolved. This CDR3 contains 16 residues. The germline V gene has CDR1 ENHRY and CDR2 SYGVKD. Trimming cost V 0 bases and J 3 bases, with 15 bases left between them. The CDR3 region is CAISESITPGLYEQYF. The CDR3 DNA reads as TGTGCCATCAGTGAGTCGATAACGCCAGGCCTCTACGAGCAGTACTTC.

The chain joins TRBV6-5 to TRBJ2-2; 8 nucleotides line up with TRBD2. V lost 7 bases, J lost 4 bases, and 5 bases stayed unmatched. Germline V gives CDR1 MNHEY, CDR2 SVGAGI. CDR3 size: 14 residues. The CDR3 DNA reads as TGTGCCAGCACGTCGGGAGGGCCCACCGGGGAGCTGTTTTTT. It encodes CASTSGGPTGELFF.

The genes are TRBV11-2 and TRBJ2-7, with a tentative D call TRBD1 (5 bases). The V end was cut by 5 bases, the J end by 3 bases, with 14 bases between. Germline V lookup: CDR1 SGHAT, CDR2 FQNNGV. The CDR3 spans 14 residues. The CDR3 sequence: CASSPERQYYEQYF. In DNA, the CDR3 is TGTGCCAGCAGCCCCGAAAGACAGTACTACGAGCAGTACTTC.

The chain uses TRBV5-1 and TRBJ2-3, with D tentatively TRBD1 (6 bases). V lost 4 bases and J lost 3, with 15 bases in between. Germline V gene sequence: CDR1 SGHRS, CDR2 YFSETQ. CDR3 length equals 15 residues. CDR3 nucleotides: TGCGCCAGCAGCCTACCAACAGGGACGACAGATACGCAGTATTTT. Residues: CASSLPTGTTDTQYF.

V gene TRBV27 combines with J gene TRBJ2-3; weak D call: TRBD1 (5 bases). The CDR3 totals 16 residues. V was cut by 6 bases and J by 1 base, with 17 bases left in between. Germline CDR1 MNHEY, CDR2 SMNVEV (reference sequence). CDR3 loop: CASRALGALGTDTQYF. CDR3 sequence (DNA): TGTGCCAGCAGGGCCCTAGGGGCCCTCGGCACAGATACGCAGTATTTT.

CDR3 amino acids: CSVEDREGTEAFF. DNA of the CDR3: TGCAGCGTTGAAGATCGGGAGGGTACTGAAGCTTTCTTT. V and J are TRBV29-1 and TRBJ1-1, with D uncertain. Deletions cut 0 bases from V and 5 bases from J, with 10 bases between. The germline V gene has CDR1 SQVTM and CDR2 ANQGSEA. This CDR3 has 13 amino acids.

This rearrangement joins TRBV7-6 to TRBJ1-4; tentatively, D is TRBD1 (5 bases). Trimming took 5 bases from V and 7 from J, leaving 17 bases between them. This CDR3 region has 15 residues. Germline V gene data show CDR1 as SGHVS and CDR2 as FNYEAQ. In DNA form, the CDR3 reads TGTGCCAGCAGCCCCTCGGGGGGGACCCCTGAAAAACTGTTTTTT. This codes for CASSPSGGTPEKLFF.

CDR3 DNA: TGCGCCAGCAGCTTCCAGGGGGCCCCCCAAGAGACCCAGTACTTC. This gives the protein CASSFQGAPQETQYF. V and J are TRBV5-1 and TRBJ2-5, with 8 bases matching TRBD1. The CDR3 is 15 amino acids. The V gene's germline CDR1 is SGHRS and CDR2 YFSETQ. Losses at the gene ends were 2 bases for V and 1 base for J; bases not matched to a gene: 4.

This chain uses TRBV7-9 with TRBJ2-7; TRBD2 matches 12 bases. The ends lost 5 bases at V and 3 bases at J; junction bases unmatched: 2. CDR3 size: 14 residues. Germline V gives CDR1 SEHNR, CDR2 FQNEAQ (reference sequence). This CDR3 is CASSVGLAGYEQYF. The CDR3 nucleotides read TGTGCCAGCAGCGTGGGACTAGCGGGCTACGAGCAGTACTTC.

The chain carries TRBV30 and TRBJ2-7; D remains ambiguous. This CDR3 has 12 amino acids. The germline CDR1 and CDR2 sequences are GTSNPN and SVGIG (reference sequence). Between the trimmed V and J ends, which lost 3 bases and 3 bases, there was a span of 9 bases. The CDR3 nucleotides read TGTGCCTGGAGAAGAGAGGACTACGAGCAGTACTTC. It codes for CAWRREDYEQYF.

The J gene is TRBJ1-5, the V gene TRBV5-8; D is perhaps TRBD1 (5 bases). The CDR3 has 17 amino acids. The V end was cut by 4 bases, the J end by 1 base, with 18 bases between. From germline, CDR1 is SGHTS and CDR2 YDEGEE. CDR3 bases: TGTGCCAGCAGCCTTTGGGGCAGGTCGCAGAGCAATCAGCCCCAGCATTTT. This sequence encodes CASSLWGRSQSNQPQHF. Filled out from reference TRBV5-8 and TRBJ1-5, the complete variable domain reads EAGVTQSPTHLIKTRGQQATLRCSPISGHTSVYWYQQALGLGLQFLLWYDEGEERNRGNFPPRFSGRQFPNYSSELNVNALELEDSALYLCASSLWGRSQSNQPQHFGDGTRLSIL.

The J gene is TRBJ2-7, the V gene TRBV13, with TRBD2 matching over 13 bases. The germline CDR1 and CDR2 sequences are PRHDT and FYEKMQ (reference sequence). CDR3 length: 17 amino acids. Trimming cost V 5 bases and J 4 bases; bases outside gene matches: 11. The CDR3 protein is CASSLGLAGDKGYEQYF. The CDR3 DNA reads as TGTGCCAGCAGCCTCGGACTAGCGGGGGACAAGGGATACGAGCAGTACTTC.

This clone appeared a few times. The chain combines TRBV30 with TRBJ1-5; 9 nucleotides agree with TRBD1. CDR1 GTSNPN and CDR2 SVGIG come from the germline V gene (reference sequence). This CDR3 region has 14 residues. V shed 5 bases, J shed 6 bases, and the junction held 8 bases outside the gene matches. The DNA for the CDR3 is TGTGCCTGGTCCTCCGGGACAGGGATTCAGCCCCAGCATTTT. Translation: CAWSSGTGIQPQHF.

On this clone itself: At one of its ends the junction is not consistent with the germline gene, which may arise from a read error. This rearrangement joins TRBV11-2 to TRBJ2-7; D unclear. The length of the CDR3 is 16 residues. CDR1 and CDR2 from the germline V gene are SGHAT and FQNNGV. CDR3 coding DNA: TGTGCCAGCAGCATAGAGCCGGGTAGAAGCTCCTACGAGCAGTACTTC. The encoded protein is CASSIEPGRSSYEQYF.

The chain's CDR3 is CASSKQGAPGEKLFF. DNA of the CDR3: TGTGCCAGCAGTAAACAGGGGGCGCCGGGTGAAAAACTGTTTTTT. This chain links TRBV25-1 with TRBJ1-4, with TRBD1 identical over 9 bases. The CDR3 extends over 15 amino acids. The V segment lost 5 bases and the J segment 7 bases; nucleotides outside the gene matches: 8. Per the germline V gene, CDR1 is MGHDK and CDR2 is SYGVNS.

The rearrangement links TRBV10-3 to TRBJ2-7, with TRBD2 matching over 9 bases. This CDR3 region has 16 residues. Germline-derived CDR1 and CDR2 are ENHRY and SYGVKD. V gave up 4 bases and J gave up 2 bases; unmatched junction bases: 9. The CDR3 region is CAISGAALAGTYEQYF. The DNA for the CDR3 is TGTGCCATCAGTGGAGCCGCGCTAGCGGGAACCTACGAGCAGTACTTC.

The chain links TRBV19 to TRBJ2-7; 14 nucleotides align to TRBD2. V trimming: 5 bases; J trimming: 0 bases; junction bases outside the gene matches: 9. CDR3 length equals 18 residues. CDR1 is LNHDA, CDR2 SQIVND, per germline (reference sequence). CDR3 region: CASSRQGTSGGSSYEQYF. The CDR3 nucleotides are TGTGCCAGTAGTCGACAGGGGACTAGCGGGGGTTCCTCCTACGAGCAGTACTTC.

This clone has a handful of counts. The chain couples TRBV21-1 to TRBJ2-2; the listed D gene, TRBD2, was not tested against the DNA. TRBV21-1 is listed as a pseudogene. The CDR3 sequence is 13 residues long. The CDR3 here is CASSKRDTGELFF. CDR3 bases: TGTGCCAGCAGCAAGCGGGACACCGGGGAGCTGTTTTTT.

This clone has only a few counts. J is TRBJ1-4 and V is TRBV5-4; D may be TRBD1 (5 bases). Trimming pared 0 bases from V and 7 bases from J, leaving 19 bases between. The V gene's germline CDR1 is SGHNT and CDR2 YYREEE (reference sequence). The CDR3 totals 17 residues. The CDR3 DNA reads as TGTGCCAGCAGCTTGGCCGGGTACGGAGAAAGGGGTGAAAAACTGTTTTTT. Translating gives CASSLAGYGERGEKLFF. Combining the CDR3 with reference TRBV5-4 and TRBJ1-4 gives the whole variable domain ETGVTQSPTHLIKTRGQQVTLRCSSQSGHNTVSWYQQALGQGPQFIFQYYREEENGRGNFPPRFSGLQFPNYSSELNVNALELDDSALYLCASSLAGYGERGEKLFFGSGTQLSVL.

The chain uses TRBV5-1 and TRBJ1-1, with 9 bases matching TRBD1. V lost 3 bases, J lost 5 bases, and 11 bases stayed unmatched. CDR3 length: 16 amino acids. Germline lookup yields CDR1 SGHRS and CDR2 YFSETQ. CDR3 nucleotides: TGCGCCAGCAGCTCGCGGACAGGGGTCGAGGTAACTGAAGCTTTCTTT. It codes for CASSSRTGVEVTEAFF.

V is TRBV5-4 and J is TRBJ1-3; no definite D call. This CDR3 spans 13 amino acids. Looked up from germline, CDR1 is SGHNT and CDR2 is YYREEE (reference sequence). V was trimmed by 8 bases and J by 0 bases, leaving 9 bases between them. The CDR3 reads CASEQFSGNTIYF. For the CDR3, the DNA is TGTGCCAGTGAACAGTTCTCTGGAAACACCATATATTTT.

This sequence joins TRBV5-4 and TRBJ1-1; D is perhaps TRBD1 (5 bases). The CDR3 has 14 amino acids. V was shortened by 3 bases and J by 9 bases, with 18 bases between the two germline ends. In germline, CDR1 is SGHNT, CDR2 YYREEE (reference sequence). The CDR3 here is CASSWGGPEKKAFF. The DNA of the CDR3 is TGTGCCAGCAGCTGGGGGGGTCCCGAGAAGAAAGCTTTCTTT.

The V and J genes are TRBV21-1 and TRBJ2-7; no DNA check was done on the table's D call, TRBD2. TRBV21-1 is a recognized pseudogene. The CDR3 has 15 residues. The CDR3 DNA reads as TGTGCCAGCAGCAAAGGACTAGCGGGGGGGTACGAGCAGTACTTC. Translation: CASSKGLAGGYEQYF.

This rearrangement joins TRBV9 to TRBJ1-2; D is possibly TRBD1 (5 bases). Trimming removed 3 bases at V and 5 bases at J, with 20 bases between. This CDR3 spans 16 amino acids. Germline lookup yields CDR1 SGDLS and CDR2 YYNGEE. The CDR3 spells CASSGSRGSGGYGYTF. CDR3 DNA sequence: TGTGCCAGCAGCGGGTCTAGGGGTTCTGGTGGATATGGCTACACCTTC.

The count of this clone is one. V gene TRBV27 combines with J gene TRBJ1-6; tentative D call: TRBD1 (6 bases). Trimming removed 4 bases at V and 3 bases at J, with 10 bases between. The CDR3 has 15 residues. The germline V gene has CDR1 MNHEY and CDR2 SMNVEV (reference sequence). The CDR3 bases are TGTGCCAGCAGTTCGTTACAGGGCTATAATTCACCCCTCCACTTT. The encoded protein is CASSSLQGYNSPLHF.

The V call is TRBV6-2 or TRBV6-3, the J call TRBJ2-7; TRBD1 matches at 9 bases. Germline V gene data show CDR1 as MNHEY and CDR2 as SVGEGT. Trimming took 4 bases from V and 5 from J; bases not matched to a gene: 9. This CDR3 contains 15 residues. The chain's CDR3 is CASSSGTGSYHEQYF. In nucleotides, the CDR3 is TGTGCCAGCAGTTCCGGGACAGGGAGTTACCACGAGCAGTACTTC.

The chain employs TRBV5-1 and TRBJ1-1, with D unclear. The CDR3 has 11 amino acids. CDR1 is SGHRS and CDR2 is YFSETQ in the germline V gene. With 3 bases removed from V and 11 bases from J, the gap between germline ends came to 11 bases. The CDR3 loop is CASSSGLAAFF. The CDR3 DNA follows: TGCGCCAGCAGCTCGGGGTTGGCGGCTTTCTTT.